This T cell receptor (beta chain) appears in the sequencing data of a study of vaccination effects on CD4 cells after COVID-19. Study in general: Either the mRNA-1273 or the BNT162b2 vaccine was given to participants as two doses.

General observations from the study: The study enrolled few convalescent patients and sampled no early post-infection timepoints.

The CDR3 is 13 residues long. V shed 3 bases and J shed 0 bases, with 4 bases lying between them. Germline V CDR1 and CDR2: LGHNA, YNFKEQ. Profiling relied on immunoSEQ multiplex PCR, and the TCRdb table lists in-frame clones only, not all of them. The sample contains fewer than 60,000 clones, 65% to 80% of which appear only once. This clone was observed a handful of times. What it binds is not known. With the ViraFEST assay, the study expanded antigen-specific CD4+ T cells using viral peptide pools, then sequenced them. Investigators separated out CD4+ T cells once around nine days of culture had passed. This individual tested PCR-positive for SARS-CoV-2 infection between March and December 2020. Each well held about 2.1 million PBMC cultured with around 10 ug/ml peptides and around 11 IU/ml IL-2. A pool of HIV-1 Nef peptides formed the negative control culture.

The chain is built from TRBV4-2 and TRBJ2-3; D unresolved. The receptor was isolated from a human donor who had a prior SARS-CoV-2 infection. The starting material was CD4+ T cells from PBMCs cultured with HIV peptides, obtained before COVID-19 vaccination. The subset here: HIV-1 Nef peptide pool negative control/reference culture. The chain's CDR3 is CASSQVSTDTQYF. Here the CDR3 DNA reads TGTGCCAGCAGCCAGGTGAGCACAGATACGCAGTATTTT.